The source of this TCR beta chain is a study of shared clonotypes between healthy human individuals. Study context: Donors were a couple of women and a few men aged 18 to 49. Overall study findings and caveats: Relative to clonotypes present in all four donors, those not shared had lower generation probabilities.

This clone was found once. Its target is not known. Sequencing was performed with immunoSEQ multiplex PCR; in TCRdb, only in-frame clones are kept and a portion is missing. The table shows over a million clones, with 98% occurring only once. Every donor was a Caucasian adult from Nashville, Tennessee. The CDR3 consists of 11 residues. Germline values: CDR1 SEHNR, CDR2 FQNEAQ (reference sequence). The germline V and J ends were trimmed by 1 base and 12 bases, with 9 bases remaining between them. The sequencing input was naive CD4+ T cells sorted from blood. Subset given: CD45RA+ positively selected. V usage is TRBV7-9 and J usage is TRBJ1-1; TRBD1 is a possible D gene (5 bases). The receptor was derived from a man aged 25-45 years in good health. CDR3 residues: CASSLVGQTFF. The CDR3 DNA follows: TGTGCCAGCAGCTTAGTGGGGCAAACTTTCTTT.